Shown below are 14 T cell receptor beta chains from a single sample sequenced in a study of shared clonotypes between healthy human individuals. Measured with immunoSEQ multiplex PCR; TCRdb has only the in-frame clones, and not every one. The sample lists approximately 2,300,000 clones; 92% were seen once. Sequencing used naive CD4+ T cells from PBMCs. Subset meaning: CD45RA+ positively selected. The receptor set was obtained from a man aged 18 to 30 in good health. Some clones in this sample may be carry-over from other donors' samples.

About this clone: Other DNA sequences in the sample encode the same CDR3. DNA for the CDR3: TGTGCCAGCAGCGTATTGGGTTCTGGGGCCAACGTCCTGACTTTC. This encodes CASSVLGSGANVLTF. This chain uses TRBV9 with TRBJ2-6, with D uncertain. Looked up from germline, CDR1 is SGDLS and CDR2 is YYNGEE. CDR3 size: 15 residues. V was trimmed by 1 base and J by 1 base, leaving 6 bases between them.

To note about this clone: Other DNA sequences in the sample encode the same CDR3. The J gene is TRBJ2-3, the V gene TRBV5-1, with D uncertain. CDR1 and CDR2 (germline): SGHRS, YFSETQ. V lost 0 bases and J lost 3, with 5 bases in between. This CDR3 is 13 amino acids long. CDR3 sequence (DNA): TGCGCCAGCAGCTTGGATGGGACAGATACGCAGTATTTT. This encodes CASSLDGTDTQYF.

The V call is TRBV7-9, the J call TRBJ2-1; perhaps D is TRBD1 or TRBD2 (6 bases each). This CDR3 contains 18 residues. V was clipped by 7 bases and J by 4 bases, with 26 bases between them. Germline-derived CDR1 and CDR2 are SEHNR and FQNEAQ (reference sequence). DNA for the CDR3: TGTGCCAGCACCAAATTCCCGGGGGCCCACCTGATTTACAATGAGCAGTTCTTC. Protein sequence: CASTKFPGAHLIYNEQFF. Full variable domain (rest looked up from reference TRBV7-9 and TRBJ2-1): DTGVSQNPRHKITKRGQNVTFRCDPISEHNRLYWYRQTLGQGPEFLTYFQNEAQLEKSRLLSDRFSAERPKGSFSTLEIQRTEQGDSAMYLCASTKFPGAHLIYNEQFFGPGTRLTVL.

There are a few counts of this clone. The chain links TRBV5-4 to TRBJ1-1; D not certain. CDR1 SGHNT and CDR2 YYREEE come from the germline V gene (reference sequence). The CDR3 spans 13 residues. V was clipped by 4 bases and J by 1 base, with 8 bases between them. The CDR3 nucleotides read TGTGCCAGCAGCGGTATCGGGAACACTGAAGCTTTCTTT. Its protein is CASSGIGNTEAFF.

The chain combines TRBV19 with TRBJ2-1; D is possibly TRBD2 (5 bases). This CDR3 contains 12 residues. V lost 8 bases and J 3 bases, leaving 8 bases between the germline ends. Germline V gene lookup returns CDR1 LNHDA and CDR2 SQIVND (reference sequence). The CDR3 protein is CASAGGYNEQFF. As DNA, the CDR3 is TGTGCCAGTGCGGGCGGCTACAATGAGCAGTTCTTC. Full variable domain (outside the CDR3, taken from reference TRBV19 and TRBJ2-1): DGGITQSPKYLFRKEGQNVTLSCEQNLNHDAMYWYRQDPGQGLRLIYYSQIVNDFQKGDIAEGYSVSREKKESFPLTVTSAQKNPTAFYLCASAGGYNEQFFGPGTRLTVL.

A few counts support this clone. The rearrangement joins TRBV6-1 to TRBJ2-2, with TRBD1 matching 8 bases. Per germline, CDR1 MNHNS and CDR2 SASEGT. V was clipped by 5 bases and J by 2 bases; unmatched bases: 4. There are 15 residues in the CDR3. The CDR3 loop reads CASSLDRVNTGELFF. As DNA, the CDR3 is TGTGCCAGCAGTTTGGACAGGGTAAACACCGGGGAGCTGTTTTTT.

The V and J genes are TRBV28 and TRBJ1-5, with unresolved D. The germline V gene has CDR1 MDHEN and CDR2 SYDVKM. The V end was cut by 7 bases, the J end by 0 bases, with 10 bases between. The CDR3 loop spans 14 amino acids. Here the CDR3 reads CASNRVYSNQPQHF. The CDR3, as DNA: TGTGCCAGCAACAGAGTATATAGCAATCAGCCCCAGCATTTT.

The V gene is TRBV5-5, the J gene TRBJ2-7; 11 bases are shared with TRBD1. The junction had 9 bases not matched to a gene; V was cut back by 0 bases and J by 4 bases. CDR3 length: 17 residues. Germline values: CDR1 SGHKS, CDR2 YYEKEE (reference sequence). The CDR3 sequence: CASSLVLVGTGGYEQYF. DNA of the CDR3: TGTGCCAGCAGCTTGGTATTGGTCGGGACAGGGGGTTACGAGCAGTACTTC.

The chain employs TRBV23-1 and TRBJ2-7; possibly TRBD2 for D (8 bases). TRBV23-1 is an ORF; its function is uncertain. The germline V and J ends were trimmed by 0 bases and 3 bases, with 27 bases remaining between them. The CDR3 sequence is 20 residues long. CDR3 sequence (DNA): TGCGCCAGCAGTCAATCGATCGTCAGGGGGAGCGGGAGACTCATCTACGAGCAGTACTTC. Protein product: CASSQSIVRGSGRLIYEQYF.

This chain uses TRBV6-5 with TRBJ2-5, with D possibly matching TRBD1 (5 bases). Trimming left V 5 bases short and J 5 bases short, with 18 bases between. Germline V gives CDR1 MNHEY, CDR2 SVGAGI. The CDR3 loop spans 15 amino acids. CDR3 protein: CASSQQTGAWETQYF. As DNA, the CDR3 is TGTGCCAGCAGTCAACAGACTGGGGCCTGGGAGACCCAGTACTTC.

The chain uses TRBV18 and TRBJ1-1; D is unresolved. CDR1 is KGHSH and CDR2 is LQKENI in the germline V gene. V lost 1 base and J 8 bases, leaving 8 bases between the germline ends. CDR3 size: 12 residues. CDR3 nucleotides: TGTGCCAGCTCACCACAGACATTGGAAGCTTTCTTT. Translated, it gives CASSPQTLEAFF. The entire variable domain, with the rest obtained from reference TRBV18 and TRBJ1-1, is as follows: NAGVMQNPRHLVRRRGQEARLRCSPMKGHSHVYWYRQLPEEGLKFMVYLQKENIIDESGMPKERFSAEFPKEGPSILRIQQVVRGDSAAYFCASSPQTLEAFFGQGTRLTVV.

The V and J genes are TRBV5-4 and TRBJ1-1; D gene ambiguous. CDR3 length: 15 residues. Trimming pared 0 bases from V and 3 bases from J, leaving 12 bases between. The germline V gene has CDR1 SGHNT and CDR2 YYREEE (reference sequence). CDR3 in DNA: TGTGCCAGCAGCTTGGGTGTGGTTTCGGACACTGAAGCTTTCTTT. This translates into CASSLGVVSDTEAFF.

V is TRBV30 and J is TRBJ1-1; D is uncertain. The CDR3 contains 13 residues. With 0 bases removed from V and 3 bases from J, the gap between germline ends came to 8 bases. Germline assignment: CDR1 GTSNPN and CDR2 SVGIG (reference sequence). The CDR3 region has the DNA TGTGCCTGGAGTGTCCAAAGAGACACTGAAGCTTTCTTT. It translates to CAWSVQRDTEAFF.

V and J are TRBV5-6 and TRBJ2-7, with 8 bases that match TRBD1. This CDR3 is 15 amino acids long. J lost 4 bases, V lost 0 bases, and 6 bases had no gene match. The germline CDR1 and CDR2 sequences are SGHDT and YYEEEE. The CDR3 spells CASSLVGQGWYEQYF. In nucleotides, the CDR3 is TGTGCCAGCAGCTTGGTTGGACAGGGATGGTACGAGCAGTACTTC.